The sequence of this T cell receptor (beta chain) was determined in a study of technical replicates of blood from a few donors. Trimming stripped 5 bases from V and 4 bases from J, with 18 bases between. The length of the CDR3 is 16 residues. Germline loops: CDR1 SGHVS, CDR2 FNYEAQ. The data were produced by immunoSEQ multiplex PCR, yet TCRdb's version contains in-frame clones alone and is incomplete. This sample carries fewer than 90,000 clones, around 97% of them seen once, and the ten largest clones take approximately 0.2%. This clone was found once. The sample was T cells isolated from PBMCs. This receptor was identified in a human donor in good health. This chain joins TRBV7-6 and TRBJ1-3, with no clear D. Here the CDR3 DNA reads TGTGCCAGCAGCCCCTTTGAGGAGGGCAGGGGAAACACCATATATTTT. Its protein is CASSPFEEGRGNTIYF.